These T cell receptor beta chains were read from a single sample in a study of OX40 agonist ivuxolimab in advanced cancers. Here immunoSEQ multiplex PCR was the method, and the copy in TCRdb shows in-frame clones only, minus some. In the table there are tens of thousands of clones, 70% to 90% of which are singletons. This specimen was CD4+ or CD8+ T cells sorted from blood, taken in a trial of the OX40 agonist ivuxolimab. The source of these receptors is an adult with an advanced solid tumor such as melanoma, head and neck, liver or kidney cancer. CDR3s include the opening cysteine and the closing phenylalanine or tryptophan. D genes are given only for firm matches. Clone size is not always given. Where it is, it says once, few, many or a class for expanded clones.

CASSLLAGGIDEQFF,TGTGCCAGCTCACTTCTAGCGGGAGGGATAGATGAGCAGTTCTTC,TRBV18,TRBJ2-1,TRBD2,NA
CASRGGGQGIGELFF,TGTGCCAGCAGGGGGGGCGGGCAAGGTATCGGGGAGCTGTTTTTT,TRBV6-5,TRBJ2-2,NA,NA
CASSLRTSGRSYNEQFF,TGTGCCAGTAGTTTGCGGACTAGCGGGAGGTCCTACAATGAGCAGTTCTTC,TRBV19,TRBJ2-1,TRBD2,NA
CASTPGTGGNEQFF,TGTGCCAGCACCCCCGGAACGGGGGGAAATGAGCAGTTCTTC,TRBV7-3,TRBJ2-1,TRBD2,NA
CASSITSGSFNEQFF,TGTGCCAGCAGCATCACTAGCGGGAGTTTCAATGAGCAGTTCTTC,TRBV11-2,TRBJ2-1,TRBD2,NA
CATRMGSSQGEQYF,TGTGCCACCCGAATGGGCAGTTCTCAGGGGGAGCAGTACTTC,TRBV2,TRBJ2-7,NA,once
CATSRLAPGRLAGEVFSYEQYF,TGTGCCACCAGCAGACTCGCTCCCGGGAGACTAGCGGGAGAAGTGTTTTCCTACGAGCAGTACTTC,TRBV15,TRBJ2-7,TRBD2,NA
CASRQGLAGGTQYF,TGTGCCAGTAGACAAGGACTAGCGGGAGGGACCCAGTACTTC,TRBV19,TRBJ2-5,TRBD2,NA
CSVVPSAGPTYEQYF,TGCAGCGTTGTCCCCAGTGCTGGACCTACCTACGAGCAGTACTTC,TRBV29-1,TRBJ2-7,NA,NA
CASSYSGVNYEQYF,TGTGCCAGCAGTTACTCAGGAGTGAACTACGAGCAGTACTTC,TRBV6-6,TRBJ2-7,NA,NA
CASSRSGSEGEQFF,TGTGCCAGCAGCCGAAGCGGGAGTGAGGGTGAGCAGTTCTTC,TRBV11-2,TRBJ2-1,TRBD2,NA
CASSFTSGMGYNEQFF,TGTGCCAGCAGCTTCACTAGCGGGATGGGGTACAATGAGCAGTTCTTC,TRBV11-2,TRBJ2-1,TRBD2,NA
CASSHGQGINSPLHF,TGTGCCAGCTCCCATGGACAGGGGATTAATTCACCCCTCCACTTT,TRBV18,TRBJ1-6,TRBD1,NA
CASSLGEGIIPYNEQFF,TGTGCCAGCAGCTTAGGGGAAGGGATAATCCCCTACAATGAGCAGTTCTTC,TRBV7-9,TRBJ2-1,NA,NA
CASSNPRQSSYNEQFF,TGTGCCAGTAGTAACCCCAGACAGTCCTCCTACAATGAGCAGTTCTTC,TRBV19,TRBJ2-1,NA,NA
CASSLRDGSSRSAYEQYF,TGTGCCAGCAGTTTACGGGACGGGTCAAGTAGGAGCGCCTACGAGCAGTACTTC,TRBV28,TRBJ2-7,NA,NA
CASSYYSGPVREQYF,TGTGCCAGCAGTTACTATTCTGGACCGGTGCGGGAGCAGTACTTC,TRBV6-5,TRBJ2-7,NA,NA
CASTDFYSNQPQHF,TGTGCCAGCACCGATTTCTATAGCAATCAGCCCCAGCATTTT,TRBV6-5,TRBJ1-5,NA,NA
CASSPGHPTGELFF,TGTGCCAGCAGTCCGGGACACCCCACCGGGGAGCTGTTTTTT,TRBV11-3,TRBJ2-2,NA,NA
CASSLYPGGKLFF,TGTGCCAGCAGTTTATATCCAGGGGGAAAACTGTTTTTT,TRBV28,TRBJ1-4,TRBD1,NA
CASSSTSSGANVLTF,TGTGCCAGCAGTTCCACGAGCTCTGGGGCCAACGTCCTGACTTTC,TRBV6-5,TRBJ2-6,NA,NA
CASSKGGSPGELFF,TGTGCCAGCAGTAAGGGGGGTTCACCCGGGGAGCTGTTTTTT,TRBV2,TRBJ2-2,NA,NA
CASSPPLTGRDYQETQYF,TGTGCCAGCAGTCCCCCTTTGACAGGCCGAGATTACCAAGAGACCCAGTACTTC,TRBV27,TRBJ2-5,NA,NA
CASSLLTGQDNEKLFF,TGTGCCAGCTCACTTCTTACAGGGCAGGATAATGAAAAACTGTTTTTT,TRBV18,TRBJ1-4,NA,NA
CASSLTGGGYEQYF,TGCGCCAGCAGCTTAACAGGGGGCGGTTACGAGCAGTACTTC,TRBV5-1,TRBJ2-7,TRBD1,NA
CTSSQDRRTSGREREETQYF,TGCACCAGCAGCCAAGATCGGCGAACTAGCGGGAGGGAAAGGGAAGAGACCCAGTACTTC,TRBV1,TRBJ2-5,NA,NA
CASSVEGRPQETQYF,TGTGCCAGCAGCGTAGAGGGCAGACCCCAAGAGACCCAGTACTTC,TRBV9,TRBJ2-5,NA,NA
CASSSPSGSYNEQFF,TGTGCCAGCAGCTCTCCTAGCGGGAGCTACAATGAGCAGTTCTTC,TRBV5-6,TRBJ2-1,TRBD2,NA
CASSPTGGTSYEQYF,TGTGCCAGCAGCCCCACTGGCGGGACATCCTACGAGCAGTACTTC,TRBV6-6,TRBJ2-7,NA,NA
CASSPGQGARNIQYF,TGTGCCAGCTCACCGGGACAGGGGGCGAGAAACATTCAGTACTTC,TRBV18,TRBJ2-4,TRBD1,NA
CATSGFGQGEKLFF,TGTGCCACCAGCGGTTTCGGACAGGGTGAAAAACTGTTTTTT,TRBV15,TRBJ1-4,TRBD1,NA
CASSQAGYTNEKLFF,TGTGCCAGCAGCCAAGCAGGGTACACTAATGAAAAACTGTTTTTT,TRBV14,TRBJ1-4,NA,NA
CASSHRENGELFF,TGCGCCAGCAGCCACAGGGAAAACGGGGAGCTGTTTTTT,TRBV4-1,TRBJ2-2,NA,NA
CASSFGSSQETQYF,TGTGCCAGCAGCTTCGGGAGTTCCCAAGAGACCCAGTACTTC,TRBV7-9,TRBJ2-5,NA,NA
CASTRRGQFYEQYF,TGTGCCAGCACCCGAAGGGGACAGTTCTACGAGCAGTACTTC,TRBV6-1,TRBJ2-7,TRBD1,few
CASSPQMNTEAFF,TGTGCCAGCAGTCCCCAGATGAACACTGAAGCTTTCTTT,TRBV28,TRBJ1-1,NA,NA
CASSHSGQGNTGELFF,TGTGCCAGCAGTCACTCGGGACAGGGCAACACCGGGGAGCTGTTTTTT,TRBV28,TRBJ2-2,TRBD1,NA
CASNVGSGIGETQYF,TGTGCCAGCAACGTAGGGTCAGGGATCGGGGAGACCCAGTACTTC,TRBV9,TRBJ2-5,NA,NA
CASRPGTSGVYEQYF,TGTGCCAGTAGACCCGGGACTAGCGGGGTCTACGAGCAGTACTTC,TRBV19,TRBJ2-7,TRBD2,NA
CSARNYEAFF,TGCAGTGCTAGAAATTATGAAGCTTTCTTT,TRBV20-1,TRBJ1-1,NA,NA
CASSPLLGGDYGYTF,TGTGCCAGCAGTCCGTTACTAGGGGGCGACTATGGCTACACCTTC,TRBV6-5,TRBJ1-2,TRBD1,NA
CASSYSGRTFF,TGTGCCAGCAGTTACTCCGGCAGGACCTTCTTT,TRBV6-5,TRBJ1-1,NA,once
CASSELVPQVSYEQYF,TGTGCCAGCAGTGAATTAGTACCACAGGTCTCCTACGAGCAGTACTTC,TRBV6-1,TRBJ2-7,NA,NA